Below, 8 T cell receptor beta chains from the same sample are listed, as sequenced in a study of Ad26.COV2.S vaccination and SARS-CoV-2 variants. Sequencing was performed with immunoSEQ multiplex PCR; in TCRdb, only in-frame clones are kept and a portion is missing. The table has some 350,000 clones, roughly nine tenths seen once. The sample in question was peripheral blood, obtained after recovery from COVID-19. Source of these receptors: a human donor who had recovered from COVID-19.

This chain connects TRBV7-2 to TRBJ1-4; D is perhaps TRBD1 (6 bases). CDR3 length: 16 residues. Trimming cost V 0 bases and J 4 bases, with 12 bases left between them. CDR1 is SGHTA and CDR2 is FQGNSA in the germline V gene. The CDR3 is CASSLALGRGNEKLFF. The CDR3 DNA sequence: TGTGCCAGCAGCTTAGCGCTGGGCAGGGGTAATGAAAAACTGTTTTTT.

This rearrangement joins TRBV3-1 (or the pseudogene TRBV3-2) to TRBJ1-5, with D possibly TRBD1 on 5 matching bases. Germline V gene data show CDR1 as LGHDT and CDR2 as YNNKEL (reference sequence). With 0 bases removed from V and 9 bases from J, the gap between germline ends came to 6 bases. The CDR3 extends over 12 amino acids. CDR3 in DNA: TGTGCCAGCAGCCAAGAGGGGGGGCCCCAGCATTTT. Translating gives CASSQEGGPQHF.

Here the CDR3 reads CASSLSGPVDGYTF. CDR3 in DNA: TGTGCCAGCAGTTTATCGGGGCCAGTTGATGGCTACACCTTC. The rearrangement uses TRBV27 and TRBJ1-2; possibly TRBD1 for D (5 bases). Germline V CDR1 and CDR2: MNHEY, SMNVEV (reference sequence). The CDR3 has 14 residues. Trimming took 0 bases from V and 6 from J, leaving 11 bases between them.

The chain links TRBV7-9 to TRBJ1-2, with 8 nucleotides matching TRBD1. CDR1 and CDR2 from the germline V gene are SEHNR and FQNEAQ (reference sequence). The V gene end was trimmed by 5 bases and the J gene end by 1 base; junction bases not matched to a gene: 9. The CDR3 extends over 16 amino acids. CDR3 nucleotides: TGTGCCAGCAGCCAACGAGTGGGACAGGTTAACTATGGCTACACCTTC. Amino acids: CASSQRVGQVNYGYTF. Using reference TRBV7-9 and TRBJ1-2 for the parts outside the CDR3, the full variable domain is DTGVSQNPRHKITKRGQNVTFRCDPISEHNRLYWYRQTLGQGPEFLTYFQNEAQLEKSRLLSDRFSAERPKGSFSTLEIQRTEQGDSAMYLCASSQRVGQVNYGYTFGSGTRLTVV.

The chain recombines TRBV12-3 or TRBV12-4 with TRBJ2-7, with D possibly matching TRBD2 (6 bases). This CDR3 is 13 amino acids long. V was clipped by 6 bases and J by 8 bases, with 17 bases between them. The chain's CDR3 is CASSGTPGVQQYF. CDR3 coding DNA: TGTGCCAGCAGCGGGACTCCGGGGGTCCAGCAGTACTTC.

This clone was counted a single time. This rearrangement joins TRBV6-5 to TRBJ2-7, with D perhaps matching TRBD1 (6 bases). Between the trimmed V and J ends, which lost 4 bases and 3 bases, there was a span of 10 bases. CDR3 length: 13 residues. The germline V gene has CDR1 MNHEY and CDR2 SVGAGI. The CDR3 region has the DNA TGTGCCAGCAGTTGGGCAGGGGACTACGAGCAGTACTTC. Amino acid sequence: CASSWAGDYEQYF.

This clone was seen just once. This sequence joins TRBV4-1 and TRBJ2-5; 11 bases agree with TRBD1. The germline V gene has CDR1 MGHRA and CDR2 YSYEKL. The CDR3 consists of 17 residues. Trimming cost V 0 bases and J 5 bases; bases outside gene matches: 8. CDR3 DNA sequence: TGCGCCAGCAGCCAAGATCCCCCCGGGACAGGGGGTGAGACCCAGTACTTC. Translated, it gives CASSQDPPGTGGETQYF.

The chain links TRBV19 to TRBJ2-7; perhaps TRBD1 as D (5 bases). V was shortened by 8 bases and J by 1 base, with 15 bases between the two germline ends. The CDR3 has 14 amino acids. The germline gives CDR1 LNHDA, CDR2 SQIVND (reference sequence). The chain's CDR3 is CASRDKGLSYEQYF. In nucleotides, the CDR3 is TGTGCCAGTCGCGACAAGGGGCTATCCTACGAGCAGTACTTC.